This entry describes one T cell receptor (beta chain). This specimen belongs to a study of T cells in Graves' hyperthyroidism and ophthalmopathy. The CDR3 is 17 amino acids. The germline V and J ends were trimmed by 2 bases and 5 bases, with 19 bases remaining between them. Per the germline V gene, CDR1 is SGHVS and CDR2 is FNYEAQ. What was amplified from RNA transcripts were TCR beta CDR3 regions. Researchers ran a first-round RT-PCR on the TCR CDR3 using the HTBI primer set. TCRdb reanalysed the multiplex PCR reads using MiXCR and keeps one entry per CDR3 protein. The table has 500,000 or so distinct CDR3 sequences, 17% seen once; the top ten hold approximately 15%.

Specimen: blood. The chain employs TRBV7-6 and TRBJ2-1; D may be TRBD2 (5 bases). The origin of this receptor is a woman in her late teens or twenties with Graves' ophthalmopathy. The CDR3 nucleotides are TGTGCCAGCAGCTTAAGTCGTGTCAGCCACGGGGACAATGAGCAGTTCTTC. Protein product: CASSLSRVSHGDNEQFF.